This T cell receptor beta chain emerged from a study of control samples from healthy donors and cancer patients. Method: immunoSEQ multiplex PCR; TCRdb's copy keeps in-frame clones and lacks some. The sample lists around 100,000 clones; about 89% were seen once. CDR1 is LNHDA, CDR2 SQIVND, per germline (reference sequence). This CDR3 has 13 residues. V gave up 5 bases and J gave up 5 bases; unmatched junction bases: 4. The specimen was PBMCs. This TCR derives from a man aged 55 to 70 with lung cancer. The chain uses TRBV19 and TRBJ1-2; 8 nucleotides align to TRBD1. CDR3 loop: CASSRGDRYGYTF. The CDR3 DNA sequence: TGTGCCAGTAGTCGGGGGGACAGGTATGGCTACACCTTC.